The source of this TCR beta chain is a study of glioma-infiltrating T cells after dendritic cell vaccination. TCRdb's copy holds only in-frame clones and misses some; the assay was immunoSEQ multiplex PCR. Of 72,000 or so clones listed, around nine tenths are singletons. From germline, CDR1 is WSHSY and CDR2 SAAADI. The CDR3 is 14 amino acids. Time point of the sample: after dendritic cell vaccination, including at tumor progression/relapse. Concerning this clone itself: A read error may produce the germline difference seen at one junction end.

Sample: blood, taken after dendritic cell vaccination. The chain employs TRBV10-2 and TRBJ1-1; 7 bases map to TRBD1. This TCR derives from a human donor with glioblastoma. In nucleotides, the CDR3 is TGCGCCAGCAGGGAGGGACAGTTTGTAACTGAAGCTTCCTTT. This codes for CASREGQFVTEASF.